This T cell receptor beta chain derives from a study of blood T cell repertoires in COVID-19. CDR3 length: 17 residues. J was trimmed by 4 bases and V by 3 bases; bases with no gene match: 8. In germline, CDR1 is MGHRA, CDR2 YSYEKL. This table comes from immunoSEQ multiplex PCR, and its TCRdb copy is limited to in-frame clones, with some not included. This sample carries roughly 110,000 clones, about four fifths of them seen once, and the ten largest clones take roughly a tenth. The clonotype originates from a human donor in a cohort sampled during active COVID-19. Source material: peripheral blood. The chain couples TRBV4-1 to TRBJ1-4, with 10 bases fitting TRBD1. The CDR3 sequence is CASSQNRDRGFNEKLFF. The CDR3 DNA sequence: TGCGCCAGCAGCCAGAACCGGGACAGGGGTTTTAATGAAAAACTGTTTTTT.